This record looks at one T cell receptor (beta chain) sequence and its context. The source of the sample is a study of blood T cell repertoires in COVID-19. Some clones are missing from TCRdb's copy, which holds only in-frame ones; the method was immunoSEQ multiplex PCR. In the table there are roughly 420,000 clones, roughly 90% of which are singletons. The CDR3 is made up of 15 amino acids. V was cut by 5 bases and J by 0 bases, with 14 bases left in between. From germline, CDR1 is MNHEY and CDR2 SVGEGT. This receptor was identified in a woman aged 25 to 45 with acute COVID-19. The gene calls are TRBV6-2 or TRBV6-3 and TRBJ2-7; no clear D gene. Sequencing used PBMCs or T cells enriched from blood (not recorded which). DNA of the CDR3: TGTGCCAGCAGTACAGACGGAAGAAGCTCCTACGAGCAGTACTTC. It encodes CASSTDGRSSYEQYF.